This entry lists 26 T cell receptor beta chains sequenced from one sample in a study of blood T cell repertoires in COVID-19. TCRdb keeps only in-frame clones here, not all; method: immunoSEQ multiplex PCR. This table holds roughly 200,000 clones, 89% found once. Sequencing input: PBMCs or T cells enriched from blood (not recorded which). These receptors were taken from a woman in her 40s with acute COVID-19.

The chain links TRBV11-2 to TRBJ1-2; D gene ambiguous. This CDR3 contains 13 residues. Trimming took 0 bases from V and 10 from J, leaving 12 bases between them. Germline assignment: CDR1 SGHAT and CDR2 FQNNGV. The CDR3 sequence is CASSLDRGGIYTF. CDR3 nucleotides: TGTGCCAGCAGCTTAGATCGAGGCGGAATCTACACCTTC.

The rearrangement joins TRBV9 to TRBJ2-7, with D tentatively TRBD1 (7 bases). CDR1 and CDR2 (germline): SGDLS, YYNGEE. This CDR3 contains 15 residues. With 0 bases removed from V and 3 bases from J, the gap between germline ends came to 13 bases. The CDR3 coding sequence is TGTGCCAGCAGCGTAGGGTTCAGGGGGGACTACGAGCAGTACTTC. Protein product: CASSVGFRGDYEQYF.

The chain combines TRBV29-1 with TRBJ2-5; weak D call: TRBD1 (6 bases). The V and J ends lost 6 bases and 1 base respectively, with 18 bases between them. This CDR3 spans 15 amino acids. Germline-derived CDR1 and CDR2 are SQVTM and ANQGSEA. CDR3 coding DNA: TGCAGCGTCCACATGACAGGAGTTACCCAAGAGACCCAGTACTTC. It yields the protein CSVHMTGVTQETQYF.

The rearrangement joins TRBV7-6 to TRBJ2-5; unclear D gene. Trimming stripped 5 bases from V and 4 bases from J, with 5 bases between. The CDR3 runs 11 residues. Germline lookup yields CDR1 SGHVS and CDR2 FNYEAQ. Here the CDR3 DNA reads TGTGCCAGCAGCCCTTCAGAGACCCAGTACTTC. It translates to CASSPSETQYF.

V and J are TRBV30 and TRBJ1-1; D possibly corresponds to TRBD1 (6 bases). The germline gives CDR1 GTSNPN, CDR2 SVGIG (reference sequence). The CDR3 has 13 amino acids. V lost 2 bases and J lost 0, with 7 bases in between. The CDR3 DNA is TGTGCCTGGAGTCAGGGGCTGAACACTGAAGCTTTCTTT. Protein product: CAWSQGLNTEAFF.

The V call is TRBV27, the J call TRBJ2-1, with D maybe TRBD1 (6 bases). V was trimmed by 4 bases and J by 7 bases, leaving 17 bases between them. The germline V gene encodes CDR1 MNHEY and CDR2 SMNVEV (reference sequence). The CDR3 sequence is 15 residues long. This chain's CDR3 is CASSYRALGRNEQFF. CDR3 sequence (DNA): TGTGCCAGCAGTTACAGGGCTCTAGGGCGGAATGAGCAGTTCTTC.

The genes are TRBV5-1 and TRBJ1-2; 7 positions agree with TRBD1. This CDR3 region has 15 residues. From germline, CDR1 is SGHRS and CDR2 YFSETQ. V was clipped by 3 bases and J by 5 bases; unmatched bases: 10. CDR3 in DNA: TGCGCCAGCAGCTCAACAGGGGAAATCTATTATGGCTACACCTTC. This sequence encodes CASSSTGEIYYGYTF.

The CDR3 reads CASSIGRGGNTIYF. CDR3 coding DNA: TGTGCCAGCAGTATTGGACGCGGGGGAAACACCATATATTTT. The V call is TRBV6-5, the J call TRBJ1-3; no clear D. The V gene lost 5 bases and the J gene lost 4 bases, with 12 bases spanning the gap. Germline V gives CDR1 MNHEY, CDR2 SVGAGI. The CDR3 has 14 residues.

Worth noting for this clone: Without the conserved terminal phenylalanine or tryptophan, this CDR3 likely stems from a read error. It is unclear where the CDR3 begins or ends on the DNA, so no DNA is shown, and the CDR3 is as TCRdb lists it. The chain carries TRBV2 and TRBJ1-2. The germline CDR1 and CDR2 sequences are SNHLY and FYNNEI. The CDR3 is 12 residues long, ends included. CDR3: CASSEPGGNPAV.

Notes on this clone: Other DNA sequences in this sample translate to the same CDR3. The CDR3 here is CASSVGQGTEAFF. The CDR3 bases are TGTGCCAGCAGCGTAGGACAGGGCACTGAAGCTTTCTTT. The V gene is TRBV9, the J gene TRBJ1-1; 7 bases match TRBD1. The CDR3 spans 13 residues. CDR1 is SGDLS and CDR2 is YYNGEE in the germline V gene. V lost 0 bases, J lost 4 bases, and 0 bases stayed unmatched.

The V gene is TRBV7-8, the J gene TRBJ2-5; D unresolved. The germline V gene encodes CDR1 SGHVS and CDR2 FQNEAQ. Trimming shortened V by 5 bases and J by 5 bases, and 6 bases separated the two germline ends. The CDR3 has 11 residues. The CDR3: CASSHQETQYF. In DNA form, the CDR3 reads TGTGCCAGCAGCCATCAGGAGACCCAGTACTTC.

The chain has TRBV6-5 and TRBJ2-3, with 9 bases aligning to TRBD1. Germline values: CDR1 MNHEY, CDR2 SVGAGI. V shed 0 bases, J shed 10 bases, and the junction held 5 bases outside the gene matches. The CDR3 loop spans 14 amino acids. The CDR3 DNA reads as TGTGCCAGCAGTTACTCGTGGGACAGGGTTGCGCAGTATTTT. The encoded protein is CASSYSWDRVAQYF.

The chain is built from TRBV19 and TRBJ2-1; no reliable D call. There are 13 residues in the CDR3. V gave up 1 base and J gave up 4 bases, with 5 bases separating them. Germline values: CDR1 LNHDA, CDR2 SQIVND (reference sequence). The CDR3 region is CASSIGQYNEQFF. CDR3 DNA: TGTGCCAGTAGTATAGGCCAGTACAATGAGCAGTTCTTC.

This clone has only one observation. The genes are TRBV24-1 and TRBJ1-2; tentative D call: TRBD1 (6 bases). This CDR3 region has 14 residues. CDR1 is KGHDR and CDR2 is SFDVKD in the germline V gene. Between the trimmed V and J ends, which lost 7 bases and 2 bases, there was a span of 13 bases. The CDR3 is CATRPAGQNYGYTF. CDR3 bases: TGTGCCACCAGGCCGGCAGGACAGAACTATGGCTACACCTTC.

V usage is TRBV25-1 and J usage is TRBJ1-1; 12 bases map to TRBD1. The germline V gene encodes CDR1 MGHDK and CDR2 SYGVNS. This CDR3 has 14 amino acids. Trimming removed 5 bases from V and 4 bases from J; junction bases left unmatched: 2. CDR3 sequence (DNA): TGTGCCAGCAGTAAGGGACAGGGGGCCACTGAAGCTTTCTTT. Translation: CASSKGQGATEAFF. The whole variable domain, remainder taken from reference TRBV25-1 and TRBJ1-1, is EADIYQTPRYLVIGTGKKITLECSQTMGHDKMYWYQQDPGMELHLIHYSYGVNSTEKGDLSSESTVSRIRTEHFPLTLESARPSHTSQYLCASSKGQGATEAFFGQGTRLTVV.

This CDR3 reads CASSETGLALEQFF. Written as DNA, the CDR3 is TGTGCCAGCAGTGAAACGGGACTCGCGTTAGAGCAGTTCTTC. The V gene is TRBV6-1, the J gene TRBJ2-1; tentative D call: TRBD2 (6 bases). The CDR3 consists of 14 residues. Trimming pared 2 bases from V and 10 bases from J, leaving 15 bases between. Germline V lookup: CDR1 MNHNS, CDR2 SASEGT.

The CDR3 region is CASSEYLQGPEAFF. CDR3 nucleotides: TGTGCCAGCAGTGAATATTTGCAGGGCCCTGAAGCTTTCTTT. This chain joins TRBV6-1 and TRBJ1-1, with a possible D match to TRBD1 (5 bases). The V end lost 2 bases, the J end lost 6 bases, and 13 bases lay between the germline ends. This CDR3 is 14 amino acids long. Per the germline V gene, CDR1 is MNHNS and CDR2 is SASEGT.

The chain recombines TRBV6-1 with TRBJ1-2; the D gene is possibly TRBD1 (5 bases). This CDR3 has 15 residues. Germline values: CDR1 MNHNS, CDR2 SASEGT. Trimming took 6 bases from V and 0 from J, leaving 14 bases between them. CDR3 nucleotides: TGTGCCAGCAGACCCCAGGGAGGCACTAACTATGGCTACACCTTC. Encoded protein: CASRPQGGTNYGYTF.

V is TRBV7-3 and J is TRBJ1-2; weak D call: TRBD1 (6 bases). The CDR3 has 16 amino acids. The V gene lost 5 bases and the J gene lost 4 bases, with 20 bases spanning the gap. Germline V gene lookup returns CDR1 SGHTA and CDR2 FQGTGA. CDR3 residues: CASSPPREGGGYGYTF. The CDR3 DNA follows: TGTGCCAGCAGCCCCCCCAGGGAGGGGGGGGGCTATGGCTACACCTTC.

J is TRBJ2-7 and V is TRBV4-1; D remains ambiguous. The CDR3 is 15 residues long. Germline V lookup: CDR1 MGHRA, CDR2 YSYEKL. Trimming stripped 0 bases from V and 0 bases from J, with 9 bases between. CDR3 nucleotide sequence: TGCGCCAGCAGCCAAGAACACACCAGCTCCTACGAGCAGTACTTC. Its protein product is CASSQEHTSSYEQYF.

J is TRBJ1-2 and V is TRBV7-9; the match to TRBD1 covers 10 bases. Germline lookup yields CDR1 SEHNR and CDR2 FQNEAQ (reference sequence). There are 18 residues in the CDR3. The J segment lost 0 bases and the V segment lost 5 bases, leaving 12 bases of the junction unmatched. CDR3 protein: CASSPVGGQGPSNYGYTF. CDR3 nucleotide sequence: TGTGCCAGCAGCCCAGTAGGGGGACAGGGGCCATCTAACTATGGCTACACCTTC. Filled out from reference TRBV7-9 and TRBJ1-2, the complete variable domain reads DTGVSQNPRHKITKRGQNVTFRCDPISEHNRLYWYRQTLGQGPEFLTYFQNEAQLEKSRLLSDRFSAERPKGSFSTLEIQRTEQGDSAMYLCASSPVGGQGPSNYGYTFGSGTRLTVV.

This clone was found once. The chain has TRBV7-9 and TRBJ2-2; 10 bases match TRBD1. Germline V lookup: CDR1 SEHNR, CDR2 FQNEAQ (reference sequence). The CDR3 spans 15 residues. Trimming removed 8 bases from V and 5 bases from J; junction bases left unmatched: 8. The CDR3 is CASGRDRGPTGELFF. The CDR3 nucleotides read TGTGCCAGCGGGAGGGACAGGGGCCCTACCGGGGAGCTGTTTTTT.

Only a few counts were recorded for this clone. The chain carries TRBV7-9 and TRBJ2-1, with 10 bases lining up with TRBD1. CDR3 length equals 14 residues. CDR1 is SEHNR and CDR2 is FQNEAQ in the germline V gene (reference sequence). With V trimmed by 5 bases and J by 9 bases, 7 bases remained unmatched. CDR3 sequence reads: CASSPGQGWGEQFF. Written as DNA, the CDR3 is TGTGCCAGCAGCCCGGGACAGGGGTGGGGTGAGCAGTTCTTC.

The J gene is TRBJ2-4, the V gene TRBV14; no reliable D call. The germline gives CDR1 SGHDN, CDR2 FVKESK. V lost 2 bases, J lost 1 base, and 12 bases lay in between. The CDR3 sequence is 16 residues long. The CDR3 DNA reads as TGTGCCAGCAGCCAAATCCGGCGGTTTGCCAAAAACATTCAGTACTTC. It specifies CASSQIRRFAKNIQYF. Drawing the rest from reference TRBV14 and TRBJ2-4, the complete variable domain is EAGVTQFPSHSVIEKGQTVTLRCDPISGHDNLYWYRRVMGKEIKFLLHFVKESKQDESGMPNNRFLAERTGGTYSTLKVQPAELEDSGVYFCASSQIRRFAKNIQYFGAGTRLSVL.

The rearrangement joins TRBV7-8 to TRBJ1-5; a weak D match, TRBD1 (6 bases). The V and J ends lost 5 bases and 1 base respectively, with 15 bases between them. The CDR3 is 16 amino acids. Germline lookup yields CDR1 SGHVS and CDR2 FQNEAQ. The CDR3 loop is CASSPHGGASNQPQHF. CDR3 nucleotide sequence: TGTGCCAGCAGCCCCCACGGGGGGGCCAGCAATCAGCCCCAGCATTTT.

This clone was counted between two and nine times. The chain uses TRBV19 and TRBJ1-2; D not certain. The CDR3 spans 16 residues. CDR1 LNHDA and CDR2 SQIVND come from the germline V gene (reference sequence). The V end lost 0 bases, the J end lost 3 bases, and 14 bases lay between the germline ends. CDR3 in amino acids: CASSIDSRGMDYGYTF. CDR3 DNA sequence: TGTGCCAGTAGTATAGATAGTCGGGGAATGGACTATGGCTACACCTTC.